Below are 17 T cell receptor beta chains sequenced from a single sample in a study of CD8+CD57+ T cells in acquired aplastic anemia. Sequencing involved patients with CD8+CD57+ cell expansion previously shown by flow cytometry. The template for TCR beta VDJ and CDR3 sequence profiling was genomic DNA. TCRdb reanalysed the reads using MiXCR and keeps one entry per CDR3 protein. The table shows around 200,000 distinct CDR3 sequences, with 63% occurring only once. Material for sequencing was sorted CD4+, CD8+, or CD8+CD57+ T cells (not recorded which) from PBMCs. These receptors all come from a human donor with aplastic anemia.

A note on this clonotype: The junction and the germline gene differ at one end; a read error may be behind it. As DNA, the CDR3 is TGTGTCAGCAGCGTAGATTCAGGCTCCCAGCCCCTCCACTTT. This codes for CVSSVDSGSQPLHF. The chain joins TRBV9 to TRBJ1-6; D call uncertain. In germline, CDR1 is SGDLS, CDR2 YYNGEE. This CDR3 is built from 14 residues.

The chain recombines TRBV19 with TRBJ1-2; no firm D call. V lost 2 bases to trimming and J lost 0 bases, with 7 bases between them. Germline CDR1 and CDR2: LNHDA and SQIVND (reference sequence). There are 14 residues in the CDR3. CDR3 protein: CASSIQIANYGYTF. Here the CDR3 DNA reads TGTGCCAGTAGTATACAGATAGCTAACTATGGCTACACCTTC.

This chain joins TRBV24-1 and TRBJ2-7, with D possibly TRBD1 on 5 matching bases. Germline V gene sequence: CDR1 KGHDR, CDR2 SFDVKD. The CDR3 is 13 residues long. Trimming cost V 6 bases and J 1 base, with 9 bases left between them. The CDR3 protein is CATSLGASYEQYF. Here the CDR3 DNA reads TGTGCCACCAGTCTAGGGGCATCCTACGAGCAGTACTTC.

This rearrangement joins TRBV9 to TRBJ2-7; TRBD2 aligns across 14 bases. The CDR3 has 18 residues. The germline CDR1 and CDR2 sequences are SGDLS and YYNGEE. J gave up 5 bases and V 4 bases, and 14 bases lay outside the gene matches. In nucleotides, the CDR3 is TGTGCCAGCAGCCAAGTTTTATCGACTAGCGGGGGGGGTCACGAGCAGTACTTC. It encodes CASSQVLSTSGGGHEQYF.

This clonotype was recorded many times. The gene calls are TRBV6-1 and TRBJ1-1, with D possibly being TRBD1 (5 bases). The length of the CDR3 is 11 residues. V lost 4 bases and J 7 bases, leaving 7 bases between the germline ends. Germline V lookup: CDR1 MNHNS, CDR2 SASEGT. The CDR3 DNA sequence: TGTGCCAGCAGTGGACAGCTTGAAGCTTTCTTT. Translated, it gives CASSGQLEAFF.

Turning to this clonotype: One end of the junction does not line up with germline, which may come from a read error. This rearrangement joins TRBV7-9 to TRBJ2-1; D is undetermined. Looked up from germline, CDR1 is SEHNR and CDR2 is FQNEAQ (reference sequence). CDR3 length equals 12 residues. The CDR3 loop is CASSSSFNEQFF. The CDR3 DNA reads TGTGCCAGCAGTTCCTCCTTCAATGAGCAGTTCTTC. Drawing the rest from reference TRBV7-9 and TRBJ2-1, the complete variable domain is DTGVSQNPRHKITKRGQNVTFRCDPISEHNRLYWYRQTLGQGPEFLTYFQNEAQLEKSRLLSDRFSAERPKGSFSTLEIQRTEQGDSAMYLCASSSSFNEQFFGPGTRLTVL.

The CDR3 reads CASSPPSYNEQFF. The DNA of the CDR3 is TGTGCCAGCAGCCCCCCGTCCTACAATGAGCAGTTCTTC. V usage is TRBV7-9 and J usage is TRBJ2-1; D gene unclear. Germline V gene data show CDR1 as SEHNR and CDR2 as FQNEAQ (reference sequence). V shed 5 bases and J shed 1 base, with 6 bases lying between them. This CDR3 spans 13 amino acids.

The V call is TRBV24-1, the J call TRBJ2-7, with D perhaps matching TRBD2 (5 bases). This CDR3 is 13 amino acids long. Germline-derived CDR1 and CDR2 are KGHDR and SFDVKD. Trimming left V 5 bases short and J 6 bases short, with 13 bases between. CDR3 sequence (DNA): TGTGCCACCAGTGGATCTGGAGGCAGCGAGCAGTACTTC. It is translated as CATSGSGGSEQYF.

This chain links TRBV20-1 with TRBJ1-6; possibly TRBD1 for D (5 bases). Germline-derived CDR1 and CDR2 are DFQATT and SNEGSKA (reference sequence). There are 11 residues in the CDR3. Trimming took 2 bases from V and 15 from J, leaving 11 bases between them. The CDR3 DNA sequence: TGCAGTGCTAGAAGTGGGACGTTCCTCCACTTT. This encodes CSARSGTFLHF.

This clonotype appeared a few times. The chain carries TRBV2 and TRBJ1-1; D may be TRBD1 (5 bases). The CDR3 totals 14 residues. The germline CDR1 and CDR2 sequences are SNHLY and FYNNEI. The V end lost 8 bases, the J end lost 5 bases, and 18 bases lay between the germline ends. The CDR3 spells CASPSGRLWTEAFF. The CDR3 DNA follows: TGTGCCAGCCCCTCAGGGCGGTTGTGGACTGAAGCTTTCTTT.

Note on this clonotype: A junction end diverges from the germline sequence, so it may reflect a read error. The DNA of the CDR3 is TGCAGTGCTAGAGAACTAGCGGAAGAGGCCCAGTACTTC. Its translation is CSARELAEEAQYF. The V and J genes are TRBV20-1 and TRBJ2-5; 8 bases are shared with TRBD2. Germline values: CDR1 DFQATT, CDR2 SNEGSKA (reference sequence). The CDR3 has 13 residues.

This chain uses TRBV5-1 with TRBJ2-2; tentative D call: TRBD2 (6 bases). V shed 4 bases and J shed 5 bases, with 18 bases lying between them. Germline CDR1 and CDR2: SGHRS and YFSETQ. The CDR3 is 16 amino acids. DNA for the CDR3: TGCGCCAGCAGCACGGAGGGGCTAGGCCCTACCGGGGAGCTGTTTTTT. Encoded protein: CASSTEGLGPTGELFF.

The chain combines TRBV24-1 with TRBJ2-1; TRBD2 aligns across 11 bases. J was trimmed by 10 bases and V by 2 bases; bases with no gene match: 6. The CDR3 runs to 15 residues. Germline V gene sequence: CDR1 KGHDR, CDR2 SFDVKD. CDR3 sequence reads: CATSDSMTSGEEQFF. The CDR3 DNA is TGTGCCACCAGTGATTCGATGACTAGCGGGGAAGAGCAGTTCTTC.

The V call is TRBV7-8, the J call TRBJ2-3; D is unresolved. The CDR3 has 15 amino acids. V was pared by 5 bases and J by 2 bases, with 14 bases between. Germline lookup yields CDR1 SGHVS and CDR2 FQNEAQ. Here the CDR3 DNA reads TGTGCCAGCAGCGCGACCGCTGCCCTCACAGATACGCAGTATTTT. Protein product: CASSATAALTDTQYF.

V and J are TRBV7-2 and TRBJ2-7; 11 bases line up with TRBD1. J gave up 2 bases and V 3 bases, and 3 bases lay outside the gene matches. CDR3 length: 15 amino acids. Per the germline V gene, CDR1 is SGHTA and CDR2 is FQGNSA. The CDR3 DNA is TGTGCCAGCAGCTTCGCGGGACAGGGGGCCTACGAGCAGTACTTC. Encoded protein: CASSFAGQGAYEQYF.

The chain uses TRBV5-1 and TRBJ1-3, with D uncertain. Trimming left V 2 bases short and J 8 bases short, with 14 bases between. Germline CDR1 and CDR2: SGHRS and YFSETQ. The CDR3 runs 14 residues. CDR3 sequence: CASSFSGSKDTIYF. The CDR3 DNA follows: TGCGCCAGCAGCTTCTCTGGGTCCAAGGACACCATATATTTT. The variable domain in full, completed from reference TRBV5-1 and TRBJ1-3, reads KAGVTQTPRYLIKTRGQQVTLSCSPISGHRSVSWYQQTPGQGLQFLFEYFSETQRNKGNFPGRFSGRQFSNSRSEMNVSTLELGDSALYLCASSFSGSKDTIYFGEGSWLTVV.

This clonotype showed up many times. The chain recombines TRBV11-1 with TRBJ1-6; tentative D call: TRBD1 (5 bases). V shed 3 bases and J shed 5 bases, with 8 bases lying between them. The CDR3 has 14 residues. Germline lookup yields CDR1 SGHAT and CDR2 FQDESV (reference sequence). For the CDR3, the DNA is TGTGCCAGCAGCTTTCGGGGGAATAATTCACCCCTCCACTTT. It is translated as CASSFRGNNSPLHF.